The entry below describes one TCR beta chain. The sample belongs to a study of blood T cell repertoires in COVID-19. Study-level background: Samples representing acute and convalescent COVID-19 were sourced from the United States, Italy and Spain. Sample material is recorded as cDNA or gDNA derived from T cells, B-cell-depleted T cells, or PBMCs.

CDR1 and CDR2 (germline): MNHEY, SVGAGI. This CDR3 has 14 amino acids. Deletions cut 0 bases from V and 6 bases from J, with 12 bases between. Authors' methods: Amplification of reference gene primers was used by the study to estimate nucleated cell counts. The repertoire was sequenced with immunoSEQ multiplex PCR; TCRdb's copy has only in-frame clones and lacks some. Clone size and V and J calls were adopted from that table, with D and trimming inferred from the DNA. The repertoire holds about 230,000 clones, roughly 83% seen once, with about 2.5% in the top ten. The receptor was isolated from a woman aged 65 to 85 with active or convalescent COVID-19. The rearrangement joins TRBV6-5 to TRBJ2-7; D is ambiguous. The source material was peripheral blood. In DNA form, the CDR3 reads TGTGCCAGCAGTTACTCGAGGAGAACCAGCGAGCAGTACTTC. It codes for CASSYSRRTSEQYF.